This record looks at one T cell receptor beta chain sequence and its context. This sample is part of a study of blood T cell repertoires in COVID-19. Study-level information: The United States, Italy and Spain supplied acute and convalescent COVID-19 samples. T cells, B-cell-depleted T cells, or PBMCs provided the cDNA or gDNA that served as material.

The CDR3 totals 16 residues. The germline CDR1 and CDR2 sequences are GTSNPN and SVGIG (reference sequence). V was shortened by 0 bases and J by 6 bases, with 15 bases between the two germline ends. Original data processing: Reference gene primer amplification gave nucleated cell count estimates. Sequencing was performed with immunoSEQ multiplex PCR; in TCRdb, only in-frame clones are kept and a portion is missing. That table is the source of V, J and clone size, and D and trimming were worked out from the DNA. The sample lists about 74,000 clones; around 76% were seen once. This TCR came from a man between 65 and 85 years old with active or convalescent COVID-19. Sequences were obtained from peripheral blood. The V call is TRBV30, the J call TRBJ1-6, with D hard to call. Written as DNA, the CDR3 is TGTGCCTGGAGTGTACATATGGGCAGCACTAATTCACCCCTCCACTTT. Its protein is CAWSVHMGSTNSPLHF.